A single sample gave rise to the 3 T cell receptor beta chains below, sequenced in a study of blood T cell repertoires in COVID-19. The assay was immunoSEQ multiplex PCR, and TCRdb's table has in-frame clones only and misses some. Of under 55,000 clones detected, 80% to 90% appear once; the ten largest clones hold approximately 29%. The sequencing sample was made of peripheral blood. The receptors were gathered from a human donor in a cohort sampled during active COVID-19.

The chain couples TRBV2 to TRBJ2-1, with 11 bases aligning to TRBD2. The V segment lost 6 bases and the J segment 4 bases; nucleotides outside the gene matches: 5. Germline-derived CDR1 and CDR2 are SNHLY and FYNNEI. The CDR3 consists of 15 residues. Written as DNA, the CDR3 is TGTGCCAGCAGACCGACTAGCGGGGTGTACAATGAGCAGTTCTTC. This gives the protein CASRPTSGVYNEQFF.

CDR3 protein: CATSNGGRYEQYF. The CDR3 nucleotides read TGTGCCACCAGCAACGGGGGTAGATACGAGCAGTACTTC. V usage is TRBV15 and J usage is TRBJ2-7, with D tentatively TRBD2 (6 bases). In germline, CDR1 is LNHNV, CDR2 YYDKDF (reference sequence). This CDR3 has 13 amino acids. V lost 4 bases and J lost 4, with 11 bases in between.

This chain joins TRBV2 and TRBJ2-5; TRBD2 agrees at 14 bases. CDR3 length: 15 amino acids. The germline CDR1 and CDR2 sequences are SNHLY and FYNNEI. V was clipped by 4 bases and J by 4 bases; unmatched bases: 2. CDR3 nucleotide sequence: TGTGCCAGCAGTGGGACTAGCGGGAGGTTAGAGACCCAGTACTTC. This gives the protein CASSGTSGRLETQYF.